This T cell receptor beta chain was captured by sequencing in a study of shared T cell receptors in the human thymus. The CDR3 has 17 residues. Germline CDR1 LNHDA, CDR2 SQIVND (reference sequence). Trimming shortened V by 2 bases and J by 3 bases, and 20 bases separated the two germline ends. Some clones are missing from TCRdb's copy, which holds only in-frame ones; the method was immunoSEQ multiplex PCR. The sample holds over 650,000 clones; over 75% are singletons and the top ten take roughly 0.0089%. The same data also went into a second study, on human thymus T cells. This second study says: Use of V and J genes seemed skewed within the thymic and blood repertoires. Overlap was high between thymic repertoires from unrelated individuals, as reported in related research.

The sequence was obtained from a boy younger than two with a congenital heart defect. Sample: thymocytes. V is TRBV19 and J is TRBJ2-7, with D possibly being TRBD1 (7 bases). The CDR3 reads CASSISGRTGGDYEQYF. For the CDR3, the DNA is TGTGCCAGTAGTATATCGGGGAGGACAGGAGGGGACTACGAGCAGTACTTC.